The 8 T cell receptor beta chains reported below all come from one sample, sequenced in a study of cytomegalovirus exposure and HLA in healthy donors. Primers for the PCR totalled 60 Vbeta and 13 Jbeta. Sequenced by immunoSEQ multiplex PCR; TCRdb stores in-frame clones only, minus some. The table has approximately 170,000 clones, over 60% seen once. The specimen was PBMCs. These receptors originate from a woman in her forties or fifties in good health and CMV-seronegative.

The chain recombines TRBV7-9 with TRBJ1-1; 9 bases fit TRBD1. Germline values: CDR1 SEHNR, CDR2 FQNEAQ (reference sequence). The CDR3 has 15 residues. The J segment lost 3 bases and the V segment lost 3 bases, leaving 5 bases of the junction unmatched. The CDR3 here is CASSLGGQGDTEAFF. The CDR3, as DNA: TGTGCCAGCAGCTTGGGGGGACAGGGAGACACTGAAGCTTTCTTT.

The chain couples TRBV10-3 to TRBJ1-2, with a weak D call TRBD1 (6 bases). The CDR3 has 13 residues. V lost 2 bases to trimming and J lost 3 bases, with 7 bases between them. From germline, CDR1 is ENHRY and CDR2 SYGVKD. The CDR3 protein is CAISEAGDYGYTF. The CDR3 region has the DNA TGTGCCATCAGTGAGGCAGGGGACTATGGCTACACCTTC.

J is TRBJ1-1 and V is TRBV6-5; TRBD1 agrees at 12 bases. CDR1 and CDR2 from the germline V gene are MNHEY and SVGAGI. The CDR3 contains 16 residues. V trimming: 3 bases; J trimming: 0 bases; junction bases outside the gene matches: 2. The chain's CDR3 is CASSYGTGGLNTEAFF. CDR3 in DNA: TGTGCCAGCAGTTATGGGACAGGGGGCCTGAACACTGAAGCTTTCTTT.

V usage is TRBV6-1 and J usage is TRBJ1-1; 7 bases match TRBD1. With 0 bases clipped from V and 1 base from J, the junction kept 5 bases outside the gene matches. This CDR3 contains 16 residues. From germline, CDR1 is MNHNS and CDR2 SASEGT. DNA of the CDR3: TGTGCCAGCAGTGAAGCGGTTACAGGGGCGAACACTGAAGCTTTCTTT. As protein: CASSEAVTGANTEAFF.

CDR3 in amino acids: CASSQDSDSYEQYF. The CDR3 DNA is TGCGCCAGCAGCCAAGATTCGGACAGCTACGAGCAGTACTTC. This chain joins TRBV4-3 and TRBJ2-7; TRBD1 is a possible D gene (6 bases). The ends were cut back, 0 bases at V and 3 bases at J, with 9 bases in the middle. Per germline, CDR1 LGHNA and CDR2 YSLEER. This CDR3 region has 14 residues.

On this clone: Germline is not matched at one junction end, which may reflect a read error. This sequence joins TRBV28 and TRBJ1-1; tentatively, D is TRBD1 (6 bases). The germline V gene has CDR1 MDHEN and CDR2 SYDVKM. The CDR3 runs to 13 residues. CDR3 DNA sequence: TGTGTCAGCAGTGGACAGCTGAACACTGAAGCTTTCTTT. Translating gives CVSSGQLNTEAFF.

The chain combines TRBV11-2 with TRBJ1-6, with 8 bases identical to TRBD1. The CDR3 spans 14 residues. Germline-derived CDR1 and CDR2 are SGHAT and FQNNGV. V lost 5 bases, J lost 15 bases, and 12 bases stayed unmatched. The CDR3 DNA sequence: TGTGCCAGCAGCCAACAGCCGACAGGGGATCTCCTCCACTTT. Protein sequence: CASSQQPTGDLLHF.

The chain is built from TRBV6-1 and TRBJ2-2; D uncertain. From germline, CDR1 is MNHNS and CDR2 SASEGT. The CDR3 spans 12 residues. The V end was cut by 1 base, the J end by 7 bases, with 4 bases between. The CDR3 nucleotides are TGTGCCAGCAGTGAAGTTATCGGGGAGCTGTTTTTT. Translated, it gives CASSEVIGELFF.